The T cell receptor beta chain described here comes from a study of beta chain features in type 1 diabetes. Study findings and constraints: Lower insertion and higher deletion counts appeared at VDJ junctions in type 1 diabetes patients. Among all four CD4+ subsets, Type 1 diabetes patients had TCRB CDR3s that were moderately but significantly shorter.

With regard to this clone: Its antigen is as yet unknown.

Expressed TCRB transcripts were sequenced after all isolated RNA was converted to cDNA. Profiling relied on immunoSEQ multiplex PCR, and the TCRdb table lists in-frame clones only, not all of them. The table includes under 300,000 clones, about 24% detected once. Germline V gene lookup returns CDR1 SGHDN and CDR2 FVKESK. With 3 bases removed from V and 6 bases from J, the gap between germline ends came to 11 bases. The CDR3 has 13 amino acids. This chain connects TRBV14 to TRBJ1-2; D may be TRBD1 (6 bases). Sequenced input: naive CD4+ T cells from blood. The TCR comes from a woman in her 30s with type 1 diabetes. CDR3 residues: CASSQGHIHGYTF. CDR3 coding DNA: TGTGCCAGCAGCCAGGGACATATCCATGGCTACACCTTC.